These 6 T cell receptor beta chains came from one sample sequenced in a study of shared clonotypes between healthy human individuals. Using immunoSEQ multiplex PCR, the repertoire was profiled, and TCRdb retains in-frame clones only, with some absent. The sample records about 1 million clones, more than 60% being singletons. The sequenced material came from memory CD4+ T cells sorted from blood. Regarding subset: CD45RA-negative fraction. Receptors originate from a man between 18 and 29 years old in good health.

The gene calls are TRBV7-2 and TRBJ1-5; 8 nucleotides agree with TRBD1. The CDR3 spans 15 residues. CDR1 SGHTA and CDR2 FQGNSA come from the germline V gene. Losses at the gene ends were 1 base for V and 5 bases for J; bases not matched to a gene: 4. The CDR3 DNA is TGTGCCAGCAGCTTAGACAGGGGGTTAGATCAGCCCCAGCATTTT. Residues: CASSLDRGLDQPQHF.

This rearrangement joins TRBV5-1 to TRBJ2-7; D gene unclear. CDR3 length equals 14 residues. The V gene lost 1 base and the J gene lost 2 bases, with 10 bases spanning the gap. The germline gives CDR1 SGHRS, CDR2 YFSETQ. The CDR3 here is CASSLPSNPYEQYF. The CDR3 region has the DNA TGCGCCAGCAGCTTGCCGTCCAATCCCTACGAGCAGTACTTC.

The V call is TRBV14, the J call TRBJ2-7, with 8 bases fitting TRBD1. V gave up 7 bases and J gave up 6 bases; unmatched junction bases: 11. Germline CDR1 and CDR2: SGHDN and FVKESK. CDR3 size: 14 residues. CDR3 sequence (DNA): TGTGCCAGCACCCCCTCGGACAGGGCGCTCGAGCAGTACTTC. It codes for CASTPSDRALEQYF.

This clone has a count of ten or more. V is TRBV12-2 and J is TRBJ2-3. TRBV12-2 is a pseudogene locus. This CDR3 comprises 14 residues. The CDR3 here is CASRPPEQVDTQYF. The CDR3, as DNA: TGTGCAAGTCGCCCTCCGGAGCAGGTAGATACGCAGTATTTT.

This clone was counted only a few times. This chain uses TRBV5-1 with TRBJ2-5; D call uncertain. CDR1 SGHRS and CDR2 YFSETQ come from the germline V gene. The V and J ends lost 1 base and 4 bases respectively, with 17 bases between them. CDR3 length: 16 amino acids. CDR3 amino acids: CASSLWPTSRGETQYF. CDR3 DNA sequence: TGCGCCAGCAGCTTGTGGCCCACATCCCGTGGAGAGACCCAGTACTTC.

The DNA for the CDR3 is TGCGCCAGCAGCTCAGTAGGGTCAGGGGCTGGGGCCAACGTCCTGACTTTC. Translating gives CASSSVGSGAGANVLTF. This sequence joins TRBV5-1 and TRBJ2-6; TRBD1 might be the D (6 bases). The CDR3 has 17 residues. Deletions cut 3 bases from V and 2 bases from J, with 15 bases between. CDR1 SGHRS and CDR2 YFSETQ come from the germline V gene.